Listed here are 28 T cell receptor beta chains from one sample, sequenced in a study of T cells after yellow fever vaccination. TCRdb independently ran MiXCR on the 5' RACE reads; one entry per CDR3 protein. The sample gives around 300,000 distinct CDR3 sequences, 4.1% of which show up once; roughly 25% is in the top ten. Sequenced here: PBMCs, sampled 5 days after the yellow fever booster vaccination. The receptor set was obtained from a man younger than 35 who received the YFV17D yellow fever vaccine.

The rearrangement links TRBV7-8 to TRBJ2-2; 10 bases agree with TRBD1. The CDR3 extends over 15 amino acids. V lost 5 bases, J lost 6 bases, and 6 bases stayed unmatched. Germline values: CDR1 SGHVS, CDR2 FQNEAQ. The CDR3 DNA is TGTGCCAGCAGCCCCTGGGGACAGGGGTCCGGGGAGCTGTTTTTT. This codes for CASSPWGQGSGELFF.

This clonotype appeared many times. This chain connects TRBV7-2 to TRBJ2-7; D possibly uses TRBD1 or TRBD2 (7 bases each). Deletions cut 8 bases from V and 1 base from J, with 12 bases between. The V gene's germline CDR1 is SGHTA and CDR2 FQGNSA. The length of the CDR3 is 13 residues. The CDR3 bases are TGTGCCAGCCGGCAGGGGGGGTCCTACGAGCAGTACTTC. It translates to CASRQGGSYEQYF.

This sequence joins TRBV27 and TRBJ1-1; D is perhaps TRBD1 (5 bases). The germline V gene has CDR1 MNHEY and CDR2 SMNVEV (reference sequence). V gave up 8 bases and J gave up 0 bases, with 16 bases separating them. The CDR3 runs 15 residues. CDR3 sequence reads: CASHPGAYMNTEAFF. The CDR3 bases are TGTGCCAGCCACCCCGGGGCGTACATGAACACTGAAGCTTTCTTT.

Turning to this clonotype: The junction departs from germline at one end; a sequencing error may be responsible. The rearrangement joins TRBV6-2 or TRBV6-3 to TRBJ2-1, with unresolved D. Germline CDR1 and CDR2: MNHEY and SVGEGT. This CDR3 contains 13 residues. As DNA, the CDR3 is TGTGCCAGCAGTCACTCGACCAGCAATGAGCAGTTCTTC. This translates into CASSHSTSNEQFF.

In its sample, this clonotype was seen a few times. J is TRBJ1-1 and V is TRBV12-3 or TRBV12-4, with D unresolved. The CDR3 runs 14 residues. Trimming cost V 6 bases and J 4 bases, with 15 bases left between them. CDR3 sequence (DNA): TGTGCCAGCAGCCCTAGGGTGTGGGGCACTGAAGCTTTCTTT. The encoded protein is CASSPRVWGTEAFF.

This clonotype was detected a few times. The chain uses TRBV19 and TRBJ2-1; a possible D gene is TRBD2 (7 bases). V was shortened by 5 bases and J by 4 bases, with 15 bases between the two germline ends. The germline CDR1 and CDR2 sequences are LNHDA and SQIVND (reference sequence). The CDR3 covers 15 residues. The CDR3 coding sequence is TGTGCCAGTAGTGTACAGGGAGGGATTTACAATGAGCAGTTCTTC. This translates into CASSVQGGIYNEQFF.

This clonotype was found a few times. The CDR3 sequence is CASSQEDRMNTEAFF. DNA for the CDR3: TGCGCCAGCAGCCAAGAGGACAGGATGAACACTGAAGCTTTCTTT. The chain has TRBV4-3 and TRBJ1-1; 7 positions match TRBD1. V lost 0 bases to trimming and J lost 0 bases; unmatched junction nucleotides: 1. Germline CDR1 LGHNA, CDR2 YSLEER. CDR3 size: 15 residues.

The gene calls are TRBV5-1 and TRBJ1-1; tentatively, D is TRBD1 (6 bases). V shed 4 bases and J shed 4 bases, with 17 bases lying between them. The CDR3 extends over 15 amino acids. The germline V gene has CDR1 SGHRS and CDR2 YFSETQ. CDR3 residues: CASSPGHPRPTEAFF. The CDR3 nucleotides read TGCGCCAGCAGCCCGGGACACCCTCGCCCCACTGAAGCTTTCTTT.

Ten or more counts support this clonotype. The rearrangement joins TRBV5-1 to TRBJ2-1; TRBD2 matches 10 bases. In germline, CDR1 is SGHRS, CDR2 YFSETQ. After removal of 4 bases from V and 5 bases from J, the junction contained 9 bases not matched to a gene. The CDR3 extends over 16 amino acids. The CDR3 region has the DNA TGCGCCAGCAGCGGCTCTAGCGGGGGTAGTCACAATGAGCAGTTCTTC. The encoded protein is CASSGSSGGSHNEQFF.

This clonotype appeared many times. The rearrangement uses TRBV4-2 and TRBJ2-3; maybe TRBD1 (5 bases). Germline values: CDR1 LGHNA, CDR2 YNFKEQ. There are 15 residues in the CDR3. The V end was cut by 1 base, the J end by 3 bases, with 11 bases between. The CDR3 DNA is TGTGCCAGCAGCCAAGCTGGGGCAGGGACAGATACGCAGTATTTT. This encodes CASSQAGAGTDTQYF.

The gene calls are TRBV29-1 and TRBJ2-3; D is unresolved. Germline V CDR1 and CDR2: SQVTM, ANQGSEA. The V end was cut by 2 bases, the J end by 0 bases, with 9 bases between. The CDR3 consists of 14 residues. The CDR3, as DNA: TGCAGCGTTGAAATGGAGAGCAGCACAGATACGCAGTATTTT. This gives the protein CSVEMESSTDTQYF.

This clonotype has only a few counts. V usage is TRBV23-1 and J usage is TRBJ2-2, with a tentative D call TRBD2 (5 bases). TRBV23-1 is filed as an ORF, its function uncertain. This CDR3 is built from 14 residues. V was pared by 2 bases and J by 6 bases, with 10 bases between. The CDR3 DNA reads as TGCGCCAGCAGTCAACCCACCGGGGCCGGGGAGCTGTTTTTT. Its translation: CASSQPTGAGELFF.

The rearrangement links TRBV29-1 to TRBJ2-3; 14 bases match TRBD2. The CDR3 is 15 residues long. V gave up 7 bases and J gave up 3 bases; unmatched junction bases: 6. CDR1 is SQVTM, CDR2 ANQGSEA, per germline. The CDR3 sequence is CSGQTSGGETDTQYF. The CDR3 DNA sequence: TGCAGCGGCCAGACTAGCGGGGGGGAAACAGATACGCAGTATTTT.

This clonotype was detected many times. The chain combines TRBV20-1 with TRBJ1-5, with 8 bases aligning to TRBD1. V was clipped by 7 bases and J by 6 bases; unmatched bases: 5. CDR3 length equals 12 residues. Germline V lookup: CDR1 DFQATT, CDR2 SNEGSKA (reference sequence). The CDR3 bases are TGCAGTGGGAGACAGGGGAGTCAGCCCCAGCATTTT. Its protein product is CSGRQGSQPQHF.

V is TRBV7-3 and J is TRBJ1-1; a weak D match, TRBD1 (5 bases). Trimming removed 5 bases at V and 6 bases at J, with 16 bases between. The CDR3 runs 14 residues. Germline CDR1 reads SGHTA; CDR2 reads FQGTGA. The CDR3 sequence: CASSTGGGLAEAFF. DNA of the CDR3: TGTGCCAGCAGCACGGGGGGAGGGCTCGCTGAAGCTTTCTTT.

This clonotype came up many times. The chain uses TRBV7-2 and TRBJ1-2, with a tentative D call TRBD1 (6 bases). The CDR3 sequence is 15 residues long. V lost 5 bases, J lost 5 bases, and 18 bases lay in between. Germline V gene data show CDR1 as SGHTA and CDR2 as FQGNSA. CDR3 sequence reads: CASSPGQPGPYGYTF. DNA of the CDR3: TGTGCCAGCAGCCCAGGACAGCCGGGGCCGTATGGCTACACCTTC. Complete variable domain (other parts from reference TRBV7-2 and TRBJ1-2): GAGVSQSPSNKVTEKGKDVELRCDPISGHTALYWYRQSLGQGLEFLIYFQGNSAPDKSGLPSDRFSAERTGGSVSTLTIQRTQQEDSAVYLCASSPGQPGPYGYTFGSGTRLTVV.

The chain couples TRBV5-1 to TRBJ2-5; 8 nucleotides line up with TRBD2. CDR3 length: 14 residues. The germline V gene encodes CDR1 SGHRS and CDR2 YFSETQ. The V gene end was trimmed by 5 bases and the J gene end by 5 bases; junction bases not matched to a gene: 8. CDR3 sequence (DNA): TGCGCCAGCAGATCGGCGGGGGGCGGGGAGACCCAGTACTTC. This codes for CASRSAGGGETQYF.

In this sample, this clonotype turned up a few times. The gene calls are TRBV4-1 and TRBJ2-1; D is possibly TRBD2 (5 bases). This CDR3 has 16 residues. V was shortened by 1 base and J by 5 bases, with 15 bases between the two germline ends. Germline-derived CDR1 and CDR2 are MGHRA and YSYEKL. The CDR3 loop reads CASSQVLAAAHNEQFF. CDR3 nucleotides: TGCGCCAGCAGCCAAGTTTTGGCAGCGGCCCACAATGAGCAGTTCTTC.

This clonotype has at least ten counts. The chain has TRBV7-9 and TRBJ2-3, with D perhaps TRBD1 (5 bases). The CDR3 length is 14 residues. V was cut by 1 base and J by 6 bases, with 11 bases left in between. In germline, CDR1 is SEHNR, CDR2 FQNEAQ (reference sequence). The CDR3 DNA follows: TGTGCCAGCAGCTTAGGACTGCAGGGCGATACGCAGTATTTT. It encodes CASSLGLQGDTQYF.

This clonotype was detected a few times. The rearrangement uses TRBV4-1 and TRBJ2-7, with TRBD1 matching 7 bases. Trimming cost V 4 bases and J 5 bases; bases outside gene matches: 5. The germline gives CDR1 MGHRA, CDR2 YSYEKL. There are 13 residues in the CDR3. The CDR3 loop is CASSPTGINEQYF. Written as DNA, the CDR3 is TGCGCCAGCAGCCCGACAGGGATCAACGAGCAGTACTTC.

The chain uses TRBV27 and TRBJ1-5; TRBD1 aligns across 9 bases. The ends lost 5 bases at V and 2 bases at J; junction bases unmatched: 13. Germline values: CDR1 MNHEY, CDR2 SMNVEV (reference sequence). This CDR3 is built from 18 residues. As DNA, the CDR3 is TGTGCCAGCAGTGCGGCAACCGGGACAGGGTTCGGCAATCAGCCCCAGCATTTT. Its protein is CASSAATGTGFGNQPQHF.

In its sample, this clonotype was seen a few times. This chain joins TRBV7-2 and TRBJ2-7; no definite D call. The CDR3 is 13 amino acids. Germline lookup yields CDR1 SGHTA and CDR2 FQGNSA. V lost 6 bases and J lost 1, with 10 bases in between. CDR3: CASSSFPSYEQYV. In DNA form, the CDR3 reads TGTGCCAGCAGTTCCTTCCCGTCCTACGAGCAGTACGTC.

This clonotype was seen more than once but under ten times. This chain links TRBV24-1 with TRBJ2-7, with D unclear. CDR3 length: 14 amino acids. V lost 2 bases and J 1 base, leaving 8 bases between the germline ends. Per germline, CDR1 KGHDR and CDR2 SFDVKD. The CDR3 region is CATSDSNRSYEQYF. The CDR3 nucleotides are TGTGCCACCAGTGATTCGAACAGATCCTACGAGCAGTACTTC.

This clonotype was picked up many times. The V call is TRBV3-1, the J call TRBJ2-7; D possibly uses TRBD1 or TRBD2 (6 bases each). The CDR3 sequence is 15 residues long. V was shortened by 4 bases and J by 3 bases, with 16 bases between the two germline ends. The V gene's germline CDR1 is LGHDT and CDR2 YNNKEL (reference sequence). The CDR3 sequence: CASSLRDGGFYEQYF. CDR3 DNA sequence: TGTGCCAGCAGCCTCAGGGACGGGGGCTTCTACGAGCAGTACTTC.

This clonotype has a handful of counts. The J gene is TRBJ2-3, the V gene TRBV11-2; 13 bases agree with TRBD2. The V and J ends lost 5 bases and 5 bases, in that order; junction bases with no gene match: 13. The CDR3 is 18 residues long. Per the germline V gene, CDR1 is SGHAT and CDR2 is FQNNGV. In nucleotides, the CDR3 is TGTGCCAGCAGCCCCCGCGAACTAGCGGGGGGGCTGGTAGATACGCAGTATTTT. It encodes CASSPRELAGGLVDTQYF.

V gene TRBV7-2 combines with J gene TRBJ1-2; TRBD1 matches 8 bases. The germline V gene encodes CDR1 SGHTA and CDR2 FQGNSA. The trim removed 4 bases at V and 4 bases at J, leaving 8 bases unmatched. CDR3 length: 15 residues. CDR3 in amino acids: CASSSGQGAFYGYTF. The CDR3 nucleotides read TGTGCCAGCAGCTCTGGTCAGGGGGCCTTCTATGGCTACACCTTC.

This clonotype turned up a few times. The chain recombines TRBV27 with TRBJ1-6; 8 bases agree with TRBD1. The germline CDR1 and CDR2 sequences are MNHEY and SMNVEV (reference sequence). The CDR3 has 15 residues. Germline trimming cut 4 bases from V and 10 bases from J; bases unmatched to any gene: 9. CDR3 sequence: CASSSLLDRGSPLHF. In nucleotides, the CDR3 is TGTGCCAGCAGTTCCCTACTTGACAGGGGCTCACCCCTCCACTTT.

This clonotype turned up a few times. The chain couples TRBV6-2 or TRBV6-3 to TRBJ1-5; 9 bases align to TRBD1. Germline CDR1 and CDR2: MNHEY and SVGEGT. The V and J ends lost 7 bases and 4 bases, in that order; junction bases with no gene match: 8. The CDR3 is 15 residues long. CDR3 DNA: TGTGCCAGCAAGGGACCGGGACAGGGAAATCAGCCCCAGCATTTT. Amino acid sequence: CASKGPGQGNQPQHF.